The 25 T cell receptor beta chains below were found in one sample sequenced in a study of blood T cell repertoires in COVID-19 (dated by TCRdb to about 2020). The library was made by the immunoSEQ multiplex PCR assay. The source is immuneACCESS, and TCRdb retained only in-frame sequences with V and J called. Part of the clones is not carried over; for the studies checked, unresolved V genes explain less than half of this, and the remainder is unexplained. Here the sample has 45,000 or so clones; roughly nine tenths occur a single time. Around 4.6% of the sample comes from the top ten. The specimen sequenced was peripheral blood. Source of these receptors: a middle-aged man with active COVID-19.

The chain links TRBV4-1 to TRBJ2-7, with TRBD1 matching over 7 bases. CDR1 is MGHRA, CDR2 YSYEKL, per germline. This CDR3 has 14 residues. The V segment lost 0 bases and the J segment 3 bases; nucleotides outside the gene matches: 2. The DNA of the CDR3 is TGCGCCAGCAGCCAAGAGAACAGGGGCTACGAGCAGTACTTC. This codes for CASSQENRGYEQYF.

The chain combines TRBV25-1 with TRBJ1-4, with D unresolved. Trimming took 4 bases from V and 5 from J, leaving 14 bases between them. Germline V gene lookup returns CDR1 MGHDK and CDR2 SYGVNS. This CDR3 has 15 residues. The CDR3 spells CASSGSSGSNEKLFF. The CDR3 nucleotides read TGTGCCAGCAGTGGATCCTCAGGTTCGAATGAAAAACTGTTTTTT.

V and J are TRBV6-5 and TRBJ2-7, with 8 bases fitting TRBD1. With 11 bases clipped from V and 4 bases from J, the junction kept 10 bases outside the gene matches. Per the germline V gene, CDR1 is MNHEY and CDR2 is SVGAGI. CDR3 length: 13 residues. The CDR3 DNA sequence: TGTGCCGGCACCGGGACAGGAACTTACGAGCAGTACTTC. Translating it yields CAGTGTGTYEQYF.

The chain couples TRBV6-8 to TRBJ1-6; 8 bases line up with TRBD1. The junction had 15 bases not matched to a gene; V was cut back by 4 bases and J by 1 base. The CDR3 has 20 residues. Germline V lookup: CDR1 MNHGY, CDR2 SAAAGT. CDR3 in DNA: TGTGCCAGCAGTTCCTCGCCCGGGACAGGAGGAAGTTCCTATAATTCACCCCTCCACTTT. Protein: CASSSSPGTGGSSYNSPLHF.

The chain carries TRBV5-4 and TRBJ1-5, with 10 bases aligning to TRBD1. V shed 4 bases, J shed 8 bases, and the junction held 6 bases outside the gene matches. Germline CDR1 reads SGHNT; CDR2 reads YYREEE (reference sequence). The CDR3 is made up of 14 amino acids. In DNA form, the CDR3 reads TGTGCCAGCAGCCCCGACAGGGGGCTTGAGCCCCAGCATTTT. It codes for CASSPDRGLEPQHF.

The genes are TRBV28 and TRBJ2-2, with a possible D match to TRBD2 (6 bases). Trimming took 3 bases from V and 6 from J, leaving 14 bases between them. CDR3 length: 15 amino acids. CDR1 is MDHEN and CDR2 is SYDVKM in the germline V gene. The CDR3 sequence is CASSFLETRSGELFF. CDR3 nucleotide sequence: TGTGCCAGCAGTTTCCTCGAGACTAGGTCCGGGGAGCTGTTTTTT.

CDR3 residues: CATANGDNEQFF. The DNA of the CDR3 is TGTGCCACAGCCAACGGGGACAATGAGCAGTTCTTC. The chain joins TRBV6-5 to TRBJ2-1, with D perhaps TRBD2 (5 bases). The CDR3 has 12 amino acids. Germline lookup yields CDR1 MNHEY and CDR2 SVGAGI. The V end lost 10 bases, the J end lost 5 bases, and 12 bases lay between the germline ends.

This chain uses TRBV5-1 with TRBJ2-5, with 10 positions matching TRBD1. Germline assignment: CDR1 SGHRS and CDR2 YFSETQ. The CDR3 has 16 residues. V shed 0 bases, J shed 2 bases, and the junction held 4 bases outside the gene matches. Written as DNA, the CDR3 is TGCGCCAGCAGCTTGGGAGGGACAGGGGCGCAAGAGACCCAGTACTTC. Its protein is CASSLGGTGAQETQYF.

This clone appeared a single time. The rearrangement links TRBV4-1 to TRBJ2-3; 9 bases match TRBD1. Germline CDR1 is MGHRA and CDR2 is YSYEKL. J was trimmed by 3 bases and V by 4 bases; bases with no gene match: 5. The CDR3 extends over 15 amino acids. This CDR3 reads CASSRSDRGTDTQYF. For the CDR3, the DNA is TGCGCCAGCAGCCGTTCAGACAGGGGGACAGATACGCAGTATTTT.

This chain uses TRBV18 with TRBJ1-2; 8 nucleotides agree with TRBD1. The CDR3 loop spans 13 amino acids. Germline CDR1 KGHSH, CDR2 LQKENI. V lost 5 bases, J lost 3 bases, and 2 bases stayed unmatched. As DNA, the CDR3 is TGTGCCAGCTCAGCGGGACAGGACTATGGCTACACCTTC. Protein: CASSAGQDYGYTF.

This clone has a single count. J is TRBJ2-3 and V is TRBV7-2; 7 bases agree with TRBD2. CDR3 length equals 16 residues. V was pared by 2 bases and J by 6 bases, with 11 bases of the junction left unmatched. Germline loops: CDR1 SGHTA, CDR2 FQGNSA. The CDR3 protein is CASSLNPAGSWDTQYF. The CDR3 DNA reads TGTGCCAGCAGCTTAAACCCAGCGGGGAGTTGGGATACGCAGTATTTT.

The chain has TRBV29-1 and TRBJ1-1, with D possibly matching TRBD1 (6 bases). The CDR3 length is 11 residues. V lost 6 bases and J lost 7, with 12 bases in between. Germline CDR1 is SQVTM and CDR2 is ANQGSEA. This CDR3 reads CSVHRVNEAFF. CDR3 bases: TGCAGCGTCCACAGGGTGAATGAAGCTTTCTTT.

The CDR3 DNA sequence: TGTGCCTGGAGTGTTGGAGACAGGGACGAACAGCCCCAGCATTTT. Protein product: CAWSVGDRDEQPQHF. This chain links TRBV30 with TRBJ1-5; 7 bases are a match to TRBD1. V lost 0 bases to trimming and J lost 7 bases; unmatched junction nucleotides: 9. Germline loops: CDR1 GTSNPN, CDR2 SVGIG (reference sequence). This CDR3 comprises 15 residues. The full variable domain, rest sourced from reference TRBV30 and TRBJ1-5, is SQTIHQWPATLVQPVGSPLSLECTVEGTSNPNLYWYRQAAGRGLQLLFYSVGIGQISSEVPQNLSASRPQDRQFILSSKKLLLSDSGFYLCAWSVGDRDEQPQHFGDGTRLSIL.

This clone was seen only a few times. The rearrangement joins TRBV13 to TRBJ2-2; 10 bases map to TRBD2. The CDR3 is made up of 18 amino acids. V lost 4 bases to trimming and J lost 5 bases; unmatched junction nucleotides: 13. Germline assignment: CDR1 PRHDT and CDR2 FYEKMQ (reference sequence). The chain's CDR3 is CASSSSWSGRATTGELFF. Written as DNA, the CDR3 is TGTGCCAGCAGCTCCTCGTGGAGCGGGAGGGCGACGACCGGGGAGCTGTTTTTT.

V is TRBV4-1 and J is TRBJ2-1; D is unclear. CDR3 length: 16 residues. V was pared by 3 bases and J by 0 bases, with 12 bases between. Looked up from germline, CDR1 is MGHRA and CDR2 is YSYEKL. The CDR3 protein is CASSQSEQSSYNEQFF. CDR3 DNA sequence: TGCGCCAGCAGCCAGTCGGAGCAGAGCTCCTACAATGAGCAGTTCTTC.

By proportion, this clone is medium-sized. This chain links TRBV19 with TRBJ2-2, with D tentatively TRBD2 (6 bases). Per the germline V gene, CDR1 is LNHDA and CDR2 is SQIVND (reference sequence). This CDR3 has 14 residues. Trimming cost V 7 bases and J 3 bases, with 12 bases left between them. The CDR3 spells CASNSGDHTGELFF. CDR3 sequence (DNA): TGTGCCAGTAATTCGGGGGACCACACCGGGGAGCTGTTTTTT.

Concerning this clone: Other DNA sequences in the same sample also yield this CDR3. The V call is TRBV7-9, the J call TRBJ2-3, with a tentative D call TRBD2 (5 bases). Germline loops: CDR1 SEHNR, CDR2 FQNEAQ (reference sequence). V lost 2 bases and J lost 0, with 6 bases in between. The CDR3 is 14 amino acids. CDR3 coding DNA: TGTGCCAGCAGCTTACGAGGGAGCACAGATACGCAGTATTTT. Protein: CASSLRGSTDTQYF. The full variable domain, with the rest looked up from reference TRBV7-9 and TRBJ2-3, is DTGVSQNPRHKITKRGQNVTFRCDPISEHNRLYWYRQTLGQGPEFLTYFQNEAQLEKSRLLSDRFSAERPKGSFSTLEIQRTEQGDSAMYLCASSLRGSTDTQYFGPGTRLTVL.

The rearrangement links TRBV9 to TRBJ2-3; D remains unclear. This CDR3 is 14 amino acids long. Germline V gene sequence: CDR1 SGDLS, CDR2 YYNGEE. Trimming shortened V by 3 bases and J by 5 bases, and 13 bases separated the two germline ends. Here the CDR3 DNA reads TGTGCCAGCAGCGGCGTTTTGTCAGGAGATACGCAGTATTTT. Its protein product is CASSGVLSGDTQYF.

J is TRBJ1-2 and V is TRBV6-6; tentative D call: TRBD1 (6 bases). The CDR3 is 16 residues long. Germline V gene sequence: CDR1 MNHNY, CDR2 SVGAGI (reference sequence). Trimming took 7 bases from V and 2 from J, leaving 20 bases between them. CDR3 protein: CASTAQGQGRNYGYTF. Written as DNA, the CDR3 is TGTGCCAGCACCGCCCAGGGGCAGGGGAGAAACTATGGCTACACCTTC.

This clone was seen a single time. J is TRBJ2-5 and V is TRBV7-2; the D is unclear. Germline values: CDR1 SGHTA, CDR2 FQGNSA. The CDR3 runs 13 residues. V lost 2 bases, J lost 2 bases, and 6 bases lay in between. The CDR3 sequence is CASSLMTQETQYF. For the CDR3, the DNA is TGTGCCAGCAGCTTAATGACACAAGAGACCCAGTACTTC.

The chain links TRBV18 to TRBJ2-6; D uncertain. V was trimmed by 3 bases and J by 0 bases, leaving 9 bases between them. Germline V gene data show CDR1 as KGHSH and CDR2 as LQKENI. This CDR3 contains 16 residues. CDR3 loop: CASSPRDISGANVLTF. As DNA, the CDR3 is TGTGCCAGCTCACCCCGCGACATCTCTGGGGCCAACGTCCTGACTTTC.

The J gene is TRBJ2-5, the V gene TRBV11-2; 9 bases fit TRBD1. Trimming at V came to 7 bases and at J to 5 bases, leaving 8 bases not matched to a gene. The germline CDR1 and CDR2 sequences are SGHAT and FQNNGV. The CDR3 has 14 residues. Written as DNA, the CDR3 is TGTGCCAGCACCCTGGGTGGGACAGGGGAGACCCAGTACTTC. Protein sequence: CASTLGGTGETQYF.

CDR3: CASFPYYSLRTDTDYGYTF. The CDR3 DNA follows: TGTGCCAGTTTCCCGTACTATTCCCTAAGGACAGATACGGACTATGGCTACACCTTC. The chain is built from TRBV19 and TRBJ1-2; weak D call: TRBD1 (6 bases). With 8 bases removed from V and 3 bases from J, the gap between germline ends came to 31 bases. The CDR3 extends over 19 amino acids. From germline, CDR1 is LNHDA and CDR2 SQIVND (reference sequence). Full variable domain (rest looked up from reference TRBV19 and TRBJ1-2): DGGITQSPKYLFRKEGQNVTLSCEQNLNHDAMYWYRQDPGQGLRLIYYSQIVNDFQKGDIAEGYSVSREKKESFPLTVTSAQKNPTAFYLCASFPYYSLRTDTDYGYTFGSGTRLTVV.

This clone was found once. The rearrangement links TRBV6-1 to TRBJ2-7, with 7 bases matching TRBD1. Germline CDR1 MNHNS, CDR2 SASEGT. Germline trimming cut 1 base from V and 4 bases from J; bases unmatched to any gene: 4. The CDR3 loop spans 14 amino acids. CDR3 DNA sequence: TGTGCCAGCAGTGAAGAGACAGGGTTGTACGAGCAGTACTTC. Translation gives CASSEETGLYEQYF.

The chain recombines TRBV27 with TRBJ2-3; D possibly corresponds to TRBD2 (5 bases). The CDR3 is 16 residues long. The V and J ends lost 4 bases and 6 bases respectively, with 20 bases between them. In germline, CDR1 is MNHEY, CDR2 SMNVEV (reference sequence). CDR3 nucleotide sequence: TGTGCCAGCAGTTCTTTGAAGGTTCGGGGTGGGGATACGCAGTATTTT. Its protein product is CASSSLKVRGGDTQYF.